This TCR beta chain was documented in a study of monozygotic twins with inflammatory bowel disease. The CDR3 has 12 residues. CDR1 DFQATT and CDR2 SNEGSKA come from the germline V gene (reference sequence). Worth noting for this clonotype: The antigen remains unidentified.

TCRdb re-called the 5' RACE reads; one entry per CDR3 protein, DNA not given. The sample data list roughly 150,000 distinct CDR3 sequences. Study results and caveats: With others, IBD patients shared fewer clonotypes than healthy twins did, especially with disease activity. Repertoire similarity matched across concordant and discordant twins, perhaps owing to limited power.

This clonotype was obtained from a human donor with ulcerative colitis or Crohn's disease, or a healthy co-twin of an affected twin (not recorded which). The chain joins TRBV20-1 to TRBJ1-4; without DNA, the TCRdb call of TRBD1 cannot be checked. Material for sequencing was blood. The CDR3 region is CSARPIQGKLFF.